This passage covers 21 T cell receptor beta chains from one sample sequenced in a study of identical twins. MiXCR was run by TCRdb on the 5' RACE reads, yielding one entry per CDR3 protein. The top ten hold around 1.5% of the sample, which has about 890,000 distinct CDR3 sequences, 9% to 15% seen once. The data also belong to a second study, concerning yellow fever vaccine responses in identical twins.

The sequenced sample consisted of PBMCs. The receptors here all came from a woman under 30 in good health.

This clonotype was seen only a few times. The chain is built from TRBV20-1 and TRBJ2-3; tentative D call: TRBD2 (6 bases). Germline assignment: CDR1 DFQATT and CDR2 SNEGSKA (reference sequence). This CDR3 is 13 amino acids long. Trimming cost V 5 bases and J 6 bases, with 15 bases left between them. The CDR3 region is CSACRDSPDTQYF. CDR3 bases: TGCAGTGCTTGCCGGGACTCCCCGGATACGCAGTATTTT.

The CDR3 DNA is TGTGCCAGCAGCTTAGGGGTGACAGGGGGCGATACAGATACGCAGTATTTT. Its protein product is CASSLGVTGGDTDTQYF. The gene calls are TRBV7-8 and TRBJ2-3, with 10 bases identical to TRBD1. CDR1 and CDR2 from the germline V gene are SGHVS and FQNEAQ. The CDR3 length is 17 residues. Trimming removed 1 base from V and 3 bases from J; junction bases left unmatched: 7.

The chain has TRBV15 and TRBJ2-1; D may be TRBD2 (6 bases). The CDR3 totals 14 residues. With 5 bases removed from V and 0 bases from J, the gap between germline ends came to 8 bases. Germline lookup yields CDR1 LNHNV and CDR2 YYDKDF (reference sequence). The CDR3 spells CATSRGGSYNEQFF. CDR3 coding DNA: TGTGCCACCAGCCGGGGAGGCTCCTACAATGAGCAGTTCTTC. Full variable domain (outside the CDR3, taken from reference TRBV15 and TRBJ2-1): DAMVIQNPRYQVTQFGKPVTLSCSQTLNHNVMYWYQQKSSQAPKLLFHYYDKDFNNEADTPDNFQSRRPNTSFCFLDIRSPGLGDTAMYLCATSRGGSYNEQFFGPGTRLTVL.

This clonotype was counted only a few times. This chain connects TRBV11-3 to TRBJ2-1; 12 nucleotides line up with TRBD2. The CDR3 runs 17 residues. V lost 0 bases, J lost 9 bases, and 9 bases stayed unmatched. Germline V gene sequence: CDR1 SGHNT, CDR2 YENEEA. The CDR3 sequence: CASSLDRLAGGKGEQFF. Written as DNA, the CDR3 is TGTGCCAGCAGCTTAGATCGGCTAGCGGGAGGGAAAGGTGAGCAGTTCTTC.

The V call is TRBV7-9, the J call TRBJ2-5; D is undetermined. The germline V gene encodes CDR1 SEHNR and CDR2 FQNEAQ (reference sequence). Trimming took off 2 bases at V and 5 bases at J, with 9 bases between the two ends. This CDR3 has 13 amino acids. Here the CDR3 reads CASSLTAPETQYF. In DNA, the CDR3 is TGTGCCAGCAGCTTAACTGCCCCCGAGACCCAGTACTTC. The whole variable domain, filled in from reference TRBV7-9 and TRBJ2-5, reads DTGVSQNPRHKITKRGQNVTFRCDPISEHNRLYWYRQTLGQGPEFLTYFQNEAQLEKSRLLSDRFSAERPKGSFSTLEIQRTEQGDSAMYLCASSLTAPETQYFGPGTRLLVL.

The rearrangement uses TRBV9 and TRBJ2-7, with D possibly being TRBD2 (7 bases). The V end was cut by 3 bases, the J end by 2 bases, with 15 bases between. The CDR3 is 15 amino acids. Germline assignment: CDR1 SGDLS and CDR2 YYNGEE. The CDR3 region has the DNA TGTGCCAGCAGCGGCCCGGGGGGCGGTCCCTACGAGCAGTACTTC. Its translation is CASSGPGGGPYEQYF.

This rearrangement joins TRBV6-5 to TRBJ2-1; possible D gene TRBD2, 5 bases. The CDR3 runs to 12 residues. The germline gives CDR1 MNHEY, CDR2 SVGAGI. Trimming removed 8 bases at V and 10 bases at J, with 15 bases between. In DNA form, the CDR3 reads TGTGCCAGCTCCTGGCTAGCAGGCGAGCAGTTCTTC. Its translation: CASSWLAGEQFF.

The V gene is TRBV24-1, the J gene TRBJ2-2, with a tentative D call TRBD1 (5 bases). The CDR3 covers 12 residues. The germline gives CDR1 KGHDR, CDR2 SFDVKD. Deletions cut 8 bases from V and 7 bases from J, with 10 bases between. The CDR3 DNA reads TGTGCCACCACTCAGGGCGTCGGGGAGCTGTTTTTT. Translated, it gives CATTQGVGELFF.

CDR3 in DNA: TGCAGTGCTAGAGATCGGAGCAATGAGCAGTTCTTC. Encoded protein: CSARDRSNEQFF. The chain links TRBV20-1 to TRBJ2-1, with no clear D. The CDR3 has 12 residues. Germline V lookup: CDR1 DFQATT, CDR2 SNEGSKA (reference sequence). V lost 0 bases and J 6 bases, leaving 6 bases between the germline ends.

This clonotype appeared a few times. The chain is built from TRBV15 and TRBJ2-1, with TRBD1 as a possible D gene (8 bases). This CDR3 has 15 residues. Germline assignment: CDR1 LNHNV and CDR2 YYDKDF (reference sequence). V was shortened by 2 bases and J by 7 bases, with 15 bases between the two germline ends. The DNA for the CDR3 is TGTGCCACCAGCAGAAAGATACAGGGGGGGAATGAGCAGTTCTTC. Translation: CATSRKIQGGNEQFF.

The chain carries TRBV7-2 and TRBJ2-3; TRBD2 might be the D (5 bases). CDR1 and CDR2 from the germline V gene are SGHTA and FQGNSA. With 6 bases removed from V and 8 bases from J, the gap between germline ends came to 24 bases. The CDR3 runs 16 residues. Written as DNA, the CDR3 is TGTGCCAGCAGGTCCCCCTTAGCGCCGTCGACGGCTACGCAGTATTTT. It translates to CASRSPLAPSTATQYF.

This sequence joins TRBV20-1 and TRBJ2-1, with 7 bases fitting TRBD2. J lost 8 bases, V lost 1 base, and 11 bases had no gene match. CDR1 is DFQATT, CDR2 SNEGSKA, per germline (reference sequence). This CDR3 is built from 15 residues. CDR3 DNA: TGCAGTGCTAGAGTTGACGGGGGGAGGTTTGATGAGCAGTTCTTC. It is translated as CSARVDGGRFDEQFF.

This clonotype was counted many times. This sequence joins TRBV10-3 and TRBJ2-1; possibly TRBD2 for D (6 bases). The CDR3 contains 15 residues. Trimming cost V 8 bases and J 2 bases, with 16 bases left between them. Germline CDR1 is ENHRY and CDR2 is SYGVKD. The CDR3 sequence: CAIRGTLNAYNEQFF. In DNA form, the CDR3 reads TGTGCCATCCGGGGGACTCTGAACGCCTACAATGAGCAGTTCTTC.

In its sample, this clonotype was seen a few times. The DNA of the CDR3 is TGTGCCAGCAGCACCTATAGCGGGGGAATAGATACGCAGTATTTT. It specifies CASSTYSGGIDTQYF. V gene TRBV7-8 combines with J gene TRBJ2-3; 9 bases match TRBD2. J was trimmed by 5 bases and V by 5 bases; bases with no gene match: 8. CDR1 is SGHVS, CDR2 FQNEAQ, per germline. The CDR3 contains 15 residues.

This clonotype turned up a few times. CDR3 sequence reads: CASSLKGQIPRDEQYF. DNA of the CDR3: TGTGCCAGCAGCTTAAAGGGGCAGATACCAAGGGACGAGCAGTACTTC. The rearrangement joins TRBV7-3 to TRBJ2-7; TRBD1 is a possible D gene (5 bases). Germline CDR1 reads SGHTA; CDR2 reads FQGTGA. V shed 1 base and J shed 5 bases, with 18 bases lying between them. The CDR3 is 16 residues long.

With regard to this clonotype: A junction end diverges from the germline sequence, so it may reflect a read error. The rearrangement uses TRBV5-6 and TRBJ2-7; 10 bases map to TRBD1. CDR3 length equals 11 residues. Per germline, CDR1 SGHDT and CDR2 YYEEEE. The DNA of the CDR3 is TGTGCCAGCGACAGGGGGCTTGAGCTGTACTTC. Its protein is CASDRGLELYF.

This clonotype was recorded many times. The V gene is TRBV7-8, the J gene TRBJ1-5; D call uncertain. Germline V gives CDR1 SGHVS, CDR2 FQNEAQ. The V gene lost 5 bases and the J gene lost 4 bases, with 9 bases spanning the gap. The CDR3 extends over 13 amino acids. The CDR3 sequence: CASSGLGNQPQHF. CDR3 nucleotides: TGTGCCAGCAGCGGACTCGGAAATCAGCCCCAGCATTTT.

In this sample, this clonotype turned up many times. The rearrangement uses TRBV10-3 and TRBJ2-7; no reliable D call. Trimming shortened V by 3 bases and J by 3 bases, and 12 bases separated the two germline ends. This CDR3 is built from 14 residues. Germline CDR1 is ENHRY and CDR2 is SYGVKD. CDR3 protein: CAISEGAPLYEQYF. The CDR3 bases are TGTGCCATCAGTGAAGGAGCCCCGCTCTACGAGCAGTACTTC.

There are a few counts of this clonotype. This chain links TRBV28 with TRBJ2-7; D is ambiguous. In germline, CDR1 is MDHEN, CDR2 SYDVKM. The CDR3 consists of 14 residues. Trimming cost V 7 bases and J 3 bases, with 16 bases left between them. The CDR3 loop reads CASNLVGFGYEQYF. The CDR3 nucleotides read TGTGCCAGCAACTTAGTAGGGTTTGGCTACGAGCAGTACTTC.

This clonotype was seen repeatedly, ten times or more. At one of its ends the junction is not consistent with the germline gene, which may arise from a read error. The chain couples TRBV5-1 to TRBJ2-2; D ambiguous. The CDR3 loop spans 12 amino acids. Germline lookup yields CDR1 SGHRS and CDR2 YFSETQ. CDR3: CASSLEAGELFF. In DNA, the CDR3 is TGTGCCAGCAGCTTAGAGGCCGGGGAGCTGTTTTTT.

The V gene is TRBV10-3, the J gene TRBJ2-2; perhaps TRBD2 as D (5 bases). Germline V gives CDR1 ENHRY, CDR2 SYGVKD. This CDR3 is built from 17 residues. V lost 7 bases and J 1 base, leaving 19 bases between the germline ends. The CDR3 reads CAITSVGSGRNTGELFF. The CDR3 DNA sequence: TGTGCCATCACCTCGGTGGGGTCGGGAAGGAACACCGGGGAGCTGTTTTTT.